This TCR beta chain originates from a study of blood T cell repertoires in COVID-19. Study overall: Collection of acute and convalescent COVID-19 samples took place in the United States, Italy and Spain.

There are 13 residues in the CDR3. Trimming cost V 0 bases and J 4 bases, with 9 bases left between them. Germline CDR1 is GTSNPN and CDR2 is SVGIG (reference sequence). Method: immunoSEQ multiplex PCR; TCRdb's copy keeps in-frame clones and lacks some. Here the sample spans some 350,000 clones, 80% to 90% being singletons. The origin of this receptor is a man between 18 and 35 years old who had recovered from COVID-19. The V gene is TRBV30, the J gene TRBJ1-1; D is undetermined. Sample: PBMCs or T cells enriched from blood (not recorded which). The CDR3 DNA sequence: TGTGCCTGGAGTGTACCGGTTGTCACTGAAGCTTTCTTT. This codes for CAWSVPVVTEAFF.